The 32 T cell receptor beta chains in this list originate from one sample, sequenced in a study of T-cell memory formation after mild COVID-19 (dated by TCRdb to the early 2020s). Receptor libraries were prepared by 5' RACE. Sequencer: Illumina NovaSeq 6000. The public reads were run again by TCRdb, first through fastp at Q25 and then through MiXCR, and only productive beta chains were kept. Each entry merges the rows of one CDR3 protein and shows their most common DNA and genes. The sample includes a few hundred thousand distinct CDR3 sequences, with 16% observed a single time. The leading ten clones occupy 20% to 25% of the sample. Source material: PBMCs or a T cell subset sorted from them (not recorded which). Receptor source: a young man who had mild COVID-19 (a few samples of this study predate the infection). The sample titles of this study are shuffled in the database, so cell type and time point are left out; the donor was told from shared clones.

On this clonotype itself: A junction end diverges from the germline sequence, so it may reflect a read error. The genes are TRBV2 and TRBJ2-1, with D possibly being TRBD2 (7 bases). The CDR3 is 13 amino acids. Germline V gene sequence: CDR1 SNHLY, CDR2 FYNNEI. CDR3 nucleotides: TGTGCCAGCCCGGGGGGCCTATACACTGAGCAGTTCTTC. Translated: CASPGGLYTEQFF.

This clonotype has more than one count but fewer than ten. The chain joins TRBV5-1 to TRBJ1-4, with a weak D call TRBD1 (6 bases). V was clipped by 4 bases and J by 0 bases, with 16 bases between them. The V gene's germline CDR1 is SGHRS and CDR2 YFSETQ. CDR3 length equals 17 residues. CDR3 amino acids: CASSARPDSATNEKLFF. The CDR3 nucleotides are TGCGCCAGCAGCGCTCGACCGGACAGTGCAACTAATGAAAAACTGTTTTTT.

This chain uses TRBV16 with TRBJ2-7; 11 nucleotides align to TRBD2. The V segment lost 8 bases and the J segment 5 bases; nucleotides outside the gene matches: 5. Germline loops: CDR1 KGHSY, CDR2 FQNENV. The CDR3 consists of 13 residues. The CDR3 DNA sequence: TGTGCCAGCCTAGCGGGGGGCAACGACGAGCAGTACTTC. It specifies CASLAGGNDEQYF.

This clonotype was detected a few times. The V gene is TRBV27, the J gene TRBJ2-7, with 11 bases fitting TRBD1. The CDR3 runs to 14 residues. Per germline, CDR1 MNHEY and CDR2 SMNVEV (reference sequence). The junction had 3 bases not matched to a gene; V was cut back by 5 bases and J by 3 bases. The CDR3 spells CASSPGTGGYEQYV. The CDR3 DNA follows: TGTGCCAGCAGTCCTGGGACAGGGGGCTACGAGCAGTACGTC.

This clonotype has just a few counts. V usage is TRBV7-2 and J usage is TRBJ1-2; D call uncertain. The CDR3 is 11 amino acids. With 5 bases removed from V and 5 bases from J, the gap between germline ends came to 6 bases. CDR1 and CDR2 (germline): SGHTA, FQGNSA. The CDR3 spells CASSQLYGYTF. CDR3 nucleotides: TGTGCCAGCAGCCAGTTATATGGCTACACCTTC.

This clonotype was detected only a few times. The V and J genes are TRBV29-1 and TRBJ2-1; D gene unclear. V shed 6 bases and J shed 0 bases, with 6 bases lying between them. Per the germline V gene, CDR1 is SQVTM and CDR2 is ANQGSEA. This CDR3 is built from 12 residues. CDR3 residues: CSVAFSYNEQFF. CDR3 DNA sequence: TGCAGCGTGGCATTCTCCTACAATGAGCAGTTCTTC.

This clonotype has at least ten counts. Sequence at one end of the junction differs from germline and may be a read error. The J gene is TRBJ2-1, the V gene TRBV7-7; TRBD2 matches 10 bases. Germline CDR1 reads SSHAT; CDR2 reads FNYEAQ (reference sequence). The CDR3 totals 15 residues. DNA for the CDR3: TGTGCTAGCAGTCAAACTAGCGGGGCCTACAATGAGCAGTTCTTC. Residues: CASSQTSGAYNEQFF.

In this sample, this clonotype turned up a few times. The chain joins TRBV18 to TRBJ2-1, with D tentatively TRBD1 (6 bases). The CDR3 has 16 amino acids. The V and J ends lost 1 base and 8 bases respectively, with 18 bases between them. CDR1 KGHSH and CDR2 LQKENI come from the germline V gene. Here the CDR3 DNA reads TGTGCCAGCTCACCACTGCGTGGGGGCCCAATGGATGAGCAGTTCTTC. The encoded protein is CASSPLRGGPMDEQFF.

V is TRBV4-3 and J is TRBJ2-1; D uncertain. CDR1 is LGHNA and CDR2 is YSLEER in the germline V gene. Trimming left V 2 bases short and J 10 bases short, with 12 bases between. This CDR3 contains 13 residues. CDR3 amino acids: CASSQRQAQEQFF. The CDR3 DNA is TGCGCCAGCAGCCAACGGCAGGCTCAGGAGCAGTTCTTC.

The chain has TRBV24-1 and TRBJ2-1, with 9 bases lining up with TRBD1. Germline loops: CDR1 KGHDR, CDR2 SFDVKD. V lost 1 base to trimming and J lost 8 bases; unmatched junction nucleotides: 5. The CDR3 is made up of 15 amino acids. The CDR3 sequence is CATSDFGGTGYEQFF. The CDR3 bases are TGTGCCACCAGTGATTTTGGAGGGACAGGGTATGAGCAGTTCTTC.

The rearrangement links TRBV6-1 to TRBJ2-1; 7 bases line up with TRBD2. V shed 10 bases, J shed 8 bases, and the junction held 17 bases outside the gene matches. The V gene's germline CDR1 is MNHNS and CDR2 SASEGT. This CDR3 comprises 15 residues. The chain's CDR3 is CAIPGGTTNRDEQFF. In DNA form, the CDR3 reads TGTGCCATCCCGGGGGGAACAACCAATCGCGATGAGCAGTTCTTC.

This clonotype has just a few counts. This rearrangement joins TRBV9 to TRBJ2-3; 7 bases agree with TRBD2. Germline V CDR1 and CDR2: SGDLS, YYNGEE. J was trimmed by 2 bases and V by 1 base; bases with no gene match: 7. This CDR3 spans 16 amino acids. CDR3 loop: CASSVWSGADTDTQYF. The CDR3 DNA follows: TGTGCCAGCAGCGTATGGAGCGGGGCAGACACAGATACGCAGTATTTT. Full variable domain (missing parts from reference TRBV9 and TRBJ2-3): DSGVTQTPKHLITATGQRVTLRCSPRSGDLSVYWYQQSLDQGLQFLIQYYNGEERAKGNILERFSAQQFPDLHSELNLSSLELGDSALYFCASSVWSGADTDTQYFGPGTRLTVL.

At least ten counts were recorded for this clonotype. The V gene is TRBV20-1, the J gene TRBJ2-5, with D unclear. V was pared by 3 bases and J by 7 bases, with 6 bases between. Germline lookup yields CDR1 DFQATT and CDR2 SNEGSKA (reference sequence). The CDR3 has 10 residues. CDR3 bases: TGCAGTGCTAGGGGCTGGACCCAGTACTTC. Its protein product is CSARGWTQYF.

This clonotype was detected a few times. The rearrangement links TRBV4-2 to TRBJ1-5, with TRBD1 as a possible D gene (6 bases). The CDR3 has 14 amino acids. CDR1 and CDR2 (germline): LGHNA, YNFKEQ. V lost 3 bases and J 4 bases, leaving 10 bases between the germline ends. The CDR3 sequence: CASSHPGQNQPQHF. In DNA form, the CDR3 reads TGTGCCAGCAGCCATCCTGGACAGAATCAGCCCCAGCATTTT.

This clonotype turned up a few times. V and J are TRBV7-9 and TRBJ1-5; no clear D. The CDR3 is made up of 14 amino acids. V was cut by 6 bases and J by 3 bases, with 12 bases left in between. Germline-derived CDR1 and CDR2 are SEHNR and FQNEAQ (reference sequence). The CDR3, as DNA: TGTGCCAGCAGGCCCGCCGGGCACAATCAGCCCCAGCATTTT. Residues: CASRPAGHNQPQHF.

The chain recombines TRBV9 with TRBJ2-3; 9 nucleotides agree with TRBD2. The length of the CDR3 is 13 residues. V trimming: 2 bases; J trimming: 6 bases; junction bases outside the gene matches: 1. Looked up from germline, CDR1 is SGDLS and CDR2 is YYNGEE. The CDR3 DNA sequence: TGTGCCAGCAGCGTTAGCGGGGGTGATACGCAGTATTTT. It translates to CASSVSGGDTQYF.

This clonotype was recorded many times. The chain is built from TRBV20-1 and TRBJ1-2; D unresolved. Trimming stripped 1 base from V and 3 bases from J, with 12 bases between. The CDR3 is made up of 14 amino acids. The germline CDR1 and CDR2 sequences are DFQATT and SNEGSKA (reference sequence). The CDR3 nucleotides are TGCAGTGCTAGAGCCGGGTTTAGTCACTATGGCTACACCTTC. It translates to CSARAGFSHYGYTF.

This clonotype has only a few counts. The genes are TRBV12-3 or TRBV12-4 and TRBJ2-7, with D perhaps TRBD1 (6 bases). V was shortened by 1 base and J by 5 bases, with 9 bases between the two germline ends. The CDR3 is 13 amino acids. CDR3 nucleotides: TGTGCCAGCAGTTTAGACAGGGTCCACGAGCAGTACTTC. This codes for CASSLDRVHEQYF.

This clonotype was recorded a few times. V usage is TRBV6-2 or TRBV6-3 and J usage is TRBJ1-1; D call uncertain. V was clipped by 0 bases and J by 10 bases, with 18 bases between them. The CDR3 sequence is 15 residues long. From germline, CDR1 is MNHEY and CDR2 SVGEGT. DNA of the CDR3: TGTGCCAGCAGTTACTCGAGCGGTTTGGTCTTCCGAGCTTTCTTT. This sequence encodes CASSYSSGLVFRAFF.

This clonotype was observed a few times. This CDR3 reads CAWSVTGRTYEQYF. CDR3 coding DNA: TGTGCCTGGAGTGTTACGGGGCGGACCTACGAGCAGTACTTC. V usage is TRBV30 and J usage is TRBJ2-7; D may match TRBD1 or TRBD2 (5 bases each). Germline CDR1 reads GTSNPN; CDR2 reads SVGIG (reference sequence). This CDR3 contains 14 residues. The germline V and J ends were trimmed by 0 bases and 2 bases, with 11 bases remaining between them.

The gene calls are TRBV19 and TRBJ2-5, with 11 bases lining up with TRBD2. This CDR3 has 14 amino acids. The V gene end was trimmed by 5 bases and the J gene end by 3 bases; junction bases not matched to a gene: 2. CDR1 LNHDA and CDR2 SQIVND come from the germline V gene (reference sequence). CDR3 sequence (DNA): TGTGCCAGTAGTGCGGGACTAGCGGAAGAGACCCAGTACTTC. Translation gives CASSAGLAEETQYF.

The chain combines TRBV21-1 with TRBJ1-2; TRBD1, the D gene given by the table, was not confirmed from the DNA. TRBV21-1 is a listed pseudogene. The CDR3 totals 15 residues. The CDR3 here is CASSKFRDRDYGYTF. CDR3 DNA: TGTGCCAGCAGCAAGTTCCGGGACAGGGACTATGGCTACACCTTC.

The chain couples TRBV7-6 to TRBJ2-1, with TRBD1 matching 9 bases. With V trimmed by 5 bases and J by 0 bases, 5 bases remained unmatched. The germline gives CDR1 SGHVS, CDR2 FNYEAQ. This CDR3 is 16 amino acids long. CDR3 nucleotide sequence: TGTGCCAGCAGCCTGACAGGGGGTAGCTCCTACAATGAGCAGTTCTTC. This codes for CASSLTGGSSYNEQFF.

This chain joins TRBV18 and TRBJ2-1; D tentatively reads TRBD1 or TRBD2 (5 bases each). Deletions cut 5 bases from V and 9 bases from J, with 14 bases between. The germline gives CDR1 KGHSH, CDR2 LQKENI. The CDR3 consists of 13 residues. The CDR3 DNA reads TGTGCCAGCTCAAGCTTCAGGGACGGTGAGCAGTTCTTC. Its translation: CASSSFRDGEQFF.

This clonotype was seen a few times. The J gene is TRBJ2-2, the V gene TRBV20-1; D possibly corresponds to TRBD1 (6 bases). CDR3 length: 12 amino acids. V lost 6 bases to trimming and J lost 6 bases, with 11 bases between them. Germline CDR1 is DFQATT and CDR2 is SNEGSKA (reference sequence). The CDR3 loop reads CSAQGRPGELFF. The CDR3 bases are TGCAGTGCGCAGGGGCGTCCCGGGGAGCTGTTTTTT.

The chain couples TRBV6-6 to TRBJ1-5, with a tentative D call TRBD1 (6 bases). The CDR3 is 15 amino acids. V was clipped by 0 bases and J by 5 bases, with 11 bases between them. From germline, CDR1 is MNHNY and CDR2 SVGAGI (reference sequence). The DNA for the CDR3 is TGTGCCAGCAGTTACTCGGGGGGGCACCATCAGCCCCAGCATTTT. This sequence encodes CASSYSGGHHQPQHF.

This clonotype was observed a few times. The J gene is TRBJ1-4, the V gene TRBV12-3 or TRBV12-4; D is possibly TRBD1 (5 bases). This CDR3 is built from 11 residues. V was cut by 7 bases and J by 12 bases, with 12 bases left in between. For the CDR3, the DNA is TGTGCCAGCACCCTAGTGGGGGAACTGTTTTTT. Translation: CASTLVGELFF.

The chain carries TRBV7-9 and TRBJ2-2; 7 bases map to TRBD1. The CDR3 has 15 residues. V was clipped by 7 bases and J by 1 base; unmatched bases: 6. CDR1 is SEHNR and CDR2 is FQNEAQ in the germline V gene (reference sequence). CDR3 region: CASTLGQMNTGELFF. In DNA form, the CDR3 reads TGTGCCAGCACCTTGGGACAGATGAACACCGGGGAGCTGTTTTTT.

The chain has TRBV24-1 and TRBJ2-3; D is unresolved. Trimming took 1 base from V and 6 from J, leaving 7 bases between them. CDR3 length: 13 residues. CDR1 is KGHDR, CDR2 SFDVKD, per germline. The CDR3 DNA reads TGTGCCACCAGTGATTTTACTGTGGATACGCAGTATTTT. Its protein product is CATSDFTVDTQYF.

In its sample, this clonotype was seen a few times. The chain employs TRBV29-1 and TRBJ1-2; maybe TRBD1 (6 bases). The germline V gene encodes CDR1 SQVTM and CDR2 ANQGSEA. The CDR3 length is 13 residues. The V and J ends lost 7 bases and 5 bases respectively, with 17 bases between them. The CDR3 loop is CSGGDTTRYGYTF. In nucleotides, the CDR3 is TGCAGCGGGGGGGACACAACCCGTTATGGCTACACCTTC.

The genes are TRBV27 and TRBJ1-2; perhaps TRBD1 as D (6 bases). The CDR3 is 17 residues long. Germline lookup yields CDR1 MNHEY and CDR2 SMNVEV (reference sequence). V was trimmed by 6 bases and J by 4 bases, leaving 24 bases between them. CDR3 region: CASRPTGGLGLSYGYTF. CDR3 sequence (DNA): TGTGCCAGCAGGCCAACGGGGGGGCTCGGTCTGTCCTATGGCTACACCTTC.

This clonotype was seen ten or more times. CDR3 DNA sequence: TGTGCCAGCAGCCCCGGCGGGGCCAGCAATCAGCCCCAGCATTTT. Protein: CASSPGGASNQPQHF. The rearrangement uses TRBV7-2 and TRBJ1-5; tentatively, D is TRBD1 (5 bases). V was pared by 5 bases and J by 1 base, with 12 bases between. CDR1 and CDR2 from the germline V gene are SGHTA and FQGNSA. This CDR3 contains 15 residues.